This passage covers 6 T cell receptor beta chains from one sample sequenced in a study. TCRdb independently ran MiXCR on the 5' RACE reads; one entry per CDR3 protein. Of 7,200 or so distinct CDR3 sequences listed, around 42% are singletons. Material: memory CD4+ T cells sorted from blood. Documented subset: memory CD4+ T cells, CD4+CD45RO+CD25-. These receptors originate from a female donor with breast cancer.

This clonotype ranks as medium-sized (0.01 to 0.1%). The rearrangement uses TRBV30 and TRBJ2-1; tentative D call: TRBD2 (6 bases). This CDR3 has 12 residues. Germline assignment: CDR1 GTSNPN and CDR2 SVGIG (reference sequence). Trimming stripped 7 bases from V and 0 bases from J, with 7 bases between. The CDR3 region is CASGSSYNEQFF. The CDR3 DNA is TGTGCCTCCGGGAGCTCCTACAATGAGCAGTTCTTC.

This clonotype came up a few times. The chain links TRBV11-2 to TRBJ2-5, with no clear D. Looked up from germline, CDR1 is SGHAT and CDR2 is FQNNGV. The V end lost 2 bases, the J end lost 5 bases, and 3 bases lay between the germline ends. The CDR3 has 11 amino acids. The CDR3 DNA reads as TGTGCCAGCAGCTTAAGGGAGACCCAGTACTTC. It is translated as CASSLRETQYF.

This clonotype rates as medium-sized (0.01 to 0.1%). The J gene is TRBJ1-5, the V gene TRBV4-1, with no clear D. CDR3 length: 15 amino acids. Germline CDR1 and CDR2: MGHRA and YSYEKL. V was shortened by 4 bases and J by 6 bases, with 16 bases between the two germline ends. The CDR3 protein is CASSPFFTFGQPQHF. For the CDR3, the DNA is TGCGCCAGCAGCCCCTTCTTCACCTTTGGTCAGCCCCAGCATTTT.

By frequency in the sample, this clonotype is medium-sized (0.01 to 0.1%). The CDR3: CASSEAKELAQYF. The CDR3 DNA sequence: TGTGCCAGCAGTGAAGCTAAGGAGCTTGCGCAGTATTTT. The rearrangement joins TRBV6-1 to TRBJ2-3; D remains ambiguous. CDR1 is MNHNS and CDR2 is SASEGT in the germline V gene. CDR3 size: 13 residues. V lost 0 bases and J 10 bases, leaving 11 bases between the germline ends.

The chain is built from TRBV20-1 and TRBJ1-1; weak D call: TRBD1 (5 bases). Trimming left V 6 bases short and J 2 bases short, with 16 bases between. Germline lookup yields CDR1 DFQATT and CDR2 SNEGSKA (reference sequence). CDR3 length equals 14 residues. CDR3 bases: TGCAGTGCCAGAACACCGGGACCCAACACTGAAGCTTTCTTT. Translation: CSARTPGPNTEAFF.

V and J are TRBV7-8 and TRBJ2-1; 8 positions match TRBD2. CDR3 length: 16 residues. In germline, CDR1 is SGHVS, CDR2 FQNEAQ. The J segment lost 5 bases and the V segment lost 2 bases, leaving 8 bases of the junction unmatched. CDR3 nucleotides: TGTGCCAGCAGCTTAATTCGGGGGGGCTTTAACAATGAGCAGTTCTTC. It encodes CASSLIRGGFNNEQFF. Supplemented by reference TRBV7-8 and TRBJ2-1, the full variable domain reads GAGVSQSPRYKVAKRGQDVALRCDPISGHVSLFWYQQALGQGPEFLTYFQNEAQLDKSGLPSDRFFAERPEGSVSTLKIQRTQQEDSAVYLCASSLIRGGFNNEQFFGPGTRLTVL.